This T cell receptor beta chain was found in a study of Ad26.COV2.S vaccination and SARS-CoV-2 variants. Profiled with immunoSEQ multiplex PCR; TCRdb holds only in-frame clones, not every one. The sample holds approximately 340,000 clones, about 91% seen once. Study observations and caveats: Overall T cell responses may have been underestimated by the analyses of TCR breadth and depth. Post-vaccination breadth of spike-specific CD8+ and CD4+ T cell responses was reportedly substantial. Relative to placebo recipients, vaccine recipients exhibited elevated spike-specific TCR breadth. Those who received vaccine or placebo ended up with similar non-spike TCR breadth.

Trimming left V 0 bases short and J 3 bases short, with 10 bases between. The CDR3 extends over 15 amino acids. Germline CDR1 is SGDLS and CDR2 is YYNGEE. A word on this clone: Its target is unknown.

This clonotype was obtained from a human donor who had recovered from COVID-19. Sequencing used peripheral blood, obtained after recovery from COVID-19. This rearrangement joins TRBV9 to TRBJ1-3, with D uncertain. CDR3 coding DNA: TGTGCCAGCAGCGTAGACGGGATCAGTGGAAACACCATATATTTT. Translated: CASSVDGISGNTIYF.